This T cell receptor (beta chain) was identified in a study of beta chain features in type 1 diabetes. About the study: Comparable age, gender and cell yields were observed in patients relative to healthy donors.

CDR3 size: 11 residues. Germline CDR1 is SQVTM and CDR2 is ANQGSEA. The V end was cut by 7 bases, the J end by 2 bases, with 7 bases between. As every portion of the isolated RNA was reverse transcribed, the sequencing read expressed TCRB transcripts. TCRdb keeps only in-frame clones here, not all; method: immunoSEQ multiplex PCR. The data hold some 230,000 clones, with about 10% observed a single time. The sample holds many counts of this clone. The specimen sequenced was naive CD4+ T cells from blood. This clonotype was obtained from a woman aged 18 to 35 in good health. This chain uses TRBV29-1 with TRBJ2-3, with no clear D. The CDR3 here is CSADLTDTQYF. The CDR3 DNA is TGCAGCGCTGACCTCACAGATACGCAGTATTTT.